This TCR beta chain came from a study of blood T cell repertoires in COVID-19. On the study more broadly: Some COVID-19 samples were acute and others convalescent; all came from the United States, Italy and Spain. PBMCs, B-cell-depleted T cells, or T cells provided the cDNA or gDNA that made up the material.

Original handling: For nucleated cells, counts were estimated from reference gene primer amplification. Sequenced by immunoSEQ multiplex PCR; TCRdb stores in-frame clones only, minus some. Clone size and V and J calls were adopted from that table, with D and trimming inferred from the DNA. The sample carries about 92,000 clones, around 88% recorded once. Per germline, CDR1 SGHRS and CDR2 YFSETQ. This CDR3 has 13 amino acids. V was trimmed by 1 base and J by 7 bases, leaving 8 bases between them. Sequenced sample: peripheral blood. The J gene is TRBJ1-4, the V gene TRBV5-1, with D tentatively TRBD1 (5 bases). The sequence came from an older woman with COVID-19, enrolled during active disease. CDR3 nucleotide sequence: TGCGCCAGCAGCTTGCGGGGGGGTGAAAAACTGTTTTTT. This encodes CASSLRGGEKLFF.